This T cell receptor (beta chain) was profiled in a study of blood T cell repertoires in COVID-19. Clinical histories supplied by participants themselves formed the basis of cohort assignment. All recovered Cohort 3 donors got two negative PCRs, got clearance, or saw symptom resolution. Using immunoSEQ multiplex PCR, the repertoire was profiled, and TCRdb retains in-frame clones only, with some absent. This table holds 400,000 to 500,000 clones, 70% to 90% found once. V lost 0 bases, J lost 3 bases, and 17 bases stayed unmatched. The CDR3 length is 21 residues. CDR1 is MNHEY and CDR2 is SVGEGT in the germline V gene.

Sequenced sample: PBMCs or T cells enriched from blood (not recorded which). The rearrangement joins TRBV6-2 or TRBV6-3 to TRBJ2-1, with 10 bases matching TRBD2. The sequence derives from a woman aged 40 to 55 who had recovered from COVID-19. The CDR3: CASSYSIAKREGRAYYNEQFF. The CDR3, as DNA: TGTGCCAGCAGTTACTCGATTGCCAAGCGGGAGGGCCGGGCCTACTACAATGAGCAGTTCTTC.